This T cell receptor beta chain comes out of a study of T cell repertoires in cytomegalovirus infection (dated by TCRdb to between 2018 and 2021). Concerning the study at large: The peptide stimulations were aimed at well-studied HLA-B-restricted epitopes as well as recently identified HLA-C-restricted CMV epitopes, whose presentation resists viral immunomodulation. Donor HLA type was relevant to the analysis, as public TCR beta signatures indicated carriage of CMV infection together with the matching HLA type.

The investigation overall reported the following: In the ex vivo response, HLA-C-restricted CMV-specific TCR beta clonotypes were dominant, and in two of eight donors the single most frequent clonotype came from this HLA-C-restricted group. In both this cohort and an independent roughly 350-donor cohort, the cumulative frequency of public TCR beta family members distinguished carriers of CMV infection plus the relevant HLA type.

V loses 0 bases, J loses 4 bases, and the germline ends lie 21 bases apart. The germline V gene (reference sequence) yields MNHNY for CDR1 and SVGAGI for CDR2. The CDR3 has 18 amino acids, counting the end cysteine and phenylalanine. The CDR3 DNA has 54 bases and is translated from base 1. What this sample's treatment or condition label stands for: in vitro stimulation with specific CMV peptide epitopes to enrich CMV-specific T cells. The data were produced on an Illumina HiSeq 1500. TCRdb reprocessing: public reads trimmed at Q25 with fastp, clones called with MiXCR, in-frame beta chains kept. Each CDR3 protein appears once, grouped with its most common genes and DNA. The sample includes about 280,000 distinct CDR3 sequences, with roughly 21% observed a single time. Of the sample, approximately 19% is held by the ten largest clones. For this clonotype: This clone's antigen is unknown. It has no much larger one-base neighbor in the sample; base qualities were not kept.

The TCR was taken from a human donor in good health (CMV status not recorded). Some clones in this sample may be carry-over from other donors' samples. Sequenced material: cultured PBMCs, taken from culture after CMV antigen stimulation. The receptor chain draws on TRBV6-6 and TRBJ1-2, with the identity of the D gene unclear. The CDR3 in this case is CASSYSSRSAKDSYGYTF. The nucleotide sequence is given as TGTGCCAGCAGTTACTCGTCCCGTTCGGCTAAGGATTCCTATGGCTACACCTTC.